This TCR beta chain is drawn from a study of blood T cell repertoires in COVID-19. Looking at the study overall: Donors in the United States, Italy and Spain gave samples during acute or convalescent COVID-19. Nucleic acid was either cDNA or gDNA, and it came from T cells, B-cell-depleted T cells, or PBMCs.

V was pared by 4 bases and J by 0 bases, with 9 bases between. The CDR3 spans 14 residues. Germline V gene data show CDR1 as SNHLY and CDR2 as FYNNEI. Methods used by the authors: Nucleated cell counts were estimated from reference gene primer amplification. Profiling relied on immunoSEQ multiplex PCR, and the TCRdb table lists in-frame clones only, not all of them. The V and J calls and clone size come from that table; D and trimming were worked out from the DNA. This table has approximately 210,000 clones, roughly 90% appearing once. Material: peripheral blood. The receptor was derived from a woman between 40 and 55 years old with acute or convalescent COVID-19. This rearrangement joins TRBV2 to TRBJ1-1; D gene unclear. The CDR3 spells CASSGLQLNTEAFF. Written as DNA, the CDR3 is TGTGCCAGCAGTGGGTTACAGTTGAACACTGAAGCTTTCTTT.